These 12 T cell receptor beta chains were sequenced from one sample in a study of T cells in Graves' hyperthyroidism and ophthalmopathy. Using RNA transcripts as the source, TCR beta CDR3 regions were amplified. When the TCR CDR3 underwent first-round RT-PCR, the HTBI primer set was used. TCRdb recomputed calls from the multiplex PCR reads with MiXCR, one row per CDR3 protein. This sample yields 340,000 or so distinct CDR3 sequences, of which approximately 15% are seen a single time; approximately 35% belongs to the top ten. Sequencing was done on a sample of blood. The receptor source for this set is a man aged 30 to 45 with Graves' hyperthyroidism.

The J gene is TRBJ1-2, the V gene TRBV12-3 or TRBV12-4; tentative D call: TRBD1 (5 bases). This CDR3 is 13 amino acids long. Trimming cost V 6 bases and J 7 bases, with 15 bases left between them. CDR3 residues: CASSVVVGGGYTF. Written as DNA, the CDR3 is TGTGCCAGCAGCGTAGTCGTCGGGGGTGGCTACACCTTC.

This clonotype appeared many times. V usage is TRBV12-3 or TRBV12-4 and J usage is TRBJ2-7, with D perhaps matching TRBD2 (5 bases). Between the trimmed V and J ends, which lost 4 bases and 3 bases, there was a span of 13 bases. The CDR3 loop spans 14 amino acids. The CDR3 loop reads CASSYLANGYEQYF. The CDR3 bases are TGTGCCAGCAGTTATTTAGCGAACGGCTACGAGCAGTACTTC.

This chain links TRBV12-3 or TRBV12-4 with TRBJ2-1; 10 bases match TRBD1. CDR3 length: 15 amino acids. V was pared by 4 bases and J by 4 bases, with 4 bases of the junction left unmatched. The CDR3 sequence is CASSSRTGGYNEQFF. The CDR3 nucleotides are TGTGCCAGCAGTTCGCGGACAGGGGGTTACAATGAGCAGTTCTTC.

The rearrangement links TRBV5-1 to TRBJ2-1, with TRBD2 matching 10 bases. The CDR3 loop spans 17 amino acids. Per germline, CDR1 SGHRS and CDR2 YFSETQ. V was clipped by 0 bases and J by 9 bases; unmatched bases: 12. The CDR3 nucleotides are TGCGCCAGCAGCTTGGTCAGCGGGAGGGCCGTCGGTGGTGAGCAGTTCTTC. It translates to CASSLVSGRAVGGEQFF.

The chain recombines TRBV18 with TRBJ1-2, with D perhaps TRBD1 (6 bases). Per the germline V gene, CDR1 is KGHSH and CDR2 is LQKENI. The CDR3 extends over 15 amino acids. Trimming removed 0 bases at V and 0 bases at J, with 8 bases between. The CDR3 sequence is CASSPPNRANYGYTF. Written as DNA, the CDR3 is TGTGCCAGCTCACCACCGAACAGGGCTAACTATGGCTACACCTTC.

This clonotype was counted between two and nine times. V gene TRBV12-3 or TRBV12-4 combines with J gene TRBJ1-2; D gene ambiguous. This CDR3 contains 14 residues. V was clipped by 5 bases and J by 8 bases, with 18 bases between them. The CDR3: CASSPTRTSGGYTF. CDR3 DNA sequence: TGTGCCAGCAGTCCTACCCGGACCTCTGGGGGCTACACCTTC.

This clonotype has ten or more counts. This chain joins TRBV28 and TRBJ2-3; 7 nucleotides align to TRBD2. With V trimmed by 6 bases and J by 4 bases, 10 bases remained unmatched. CDR3 length: 15 residues. Germline V lookup: CDR1 MDHEN, CDR2 SYDVKM. This CDR3 reads CASRGRTRPPDTQYF. The CDR3 nucleotides are TGTGCCAGCAGGGGCCGGACTAGGCCCCCAGATACGCAGTATTTT.

This clonotype was detected only a few times. The chain is built from TRBV5-1 and TRBJ1-1; TRBD1 is a possible D gene (5 bases). CDR1 is SGHRS, CDR2 YFSETQ, per germline. The CDR3 consists of 12 residues. Trimming stripped 1 base from V and 7 bases from J, with 8 bases between. In nucleotides, the CDR3 is TGCGCCAGCAGCTTGACGGGGGTTGAAGCTTTCTTT. It yields the protein CASSLTGVEAFF.

This clonotype was counted a few times. The CDR3 sequence: CASSLGLAVNEQFF. The CDR3 region has the DNA TGTGCCAGCAGCTTAGGACTAGCAGTCAATGAGCAGTTCTTC. The V and J genes are TRBV7-9 and TRBJ2-1, with TRBD2 identical over 7 bases. The CDR3 runs 14 residues. CDR1 and CDR2 (germline): SEHNR, FQNEAQ (reference sequence). The V and J ends lost 1 base and 6 bases, in that order; junction bases with no gene match: 3.

As concerns this clonotype: This clone may be a read error of a much larger clone one base away. Since the CDR3 does not end with the conserved phenylalanine or tryptophan, this likely comes from a read error. V and J are TRBV6-2 or TRBV6-3 and TRBJ1-5; D is unresolved. The CDR3 loop spans 13 amino acids. Per germline, CDR1 MNHEY and CDR2 SVGEGT. V gave up 6 bases and J gave up 3 bases, with 9 bases separating them. DNA of the CDR3: TGTGCCAGCAGGCGGCACAACAATCAGCCCCAGCATTCT. Its translation: CASRRHNNQPQHS.

This clonotype came up many times. The DNA of the CDR3 is TGTGCCAGCACCCAAACTTACGATGCGACAGGGGGCAATCAGCCCCAGCATTTT. Encoded protein: CASTQTYDATGGNQPQHF. The genes are TRBV12-3 or TRBV12-4 and TRBJ1-5, with TRBD1 matching 8 bases. The CDR3 is 18 amino acids. V lost 7 bases, J lost 2 bases, and 16 bases stayed unmatched.

This clonotype has a count of ten or more. V usage is TRBV20-1 and J usage is TRBJ2-1; 9 positions match TRBD2. Germline V gives CDR1 DFQATT, CDR2 SNEGSKA (reference sequence). This CDR3 region has 13 residues. J was trimmed by 5 bases and V by 6 bases; bases with no gene match: 5. The DNA of the CDR3 is TGCAGTGCCGGTAGCGGGAGAGACAATGAGCAGTTCTTC. This sequence encodes CSAGSGRDNEQFF.